The 5 T cell receptor beta chains given below trace back to one sample, sequenced in a study of T cells in Graves' hyperthyroidism and ophthalmopathy. Using RNA transcripts as the source, TCR beta CDR3 regions were amplified. RT-PCR in the first round (using the HTBI primer set) targeted the TCR CDR3. TCRdb re-called the multiplex PCR reads with MiXCR, one entry per CDR3 protein. The sample yields 400,000 to 600,000 distinct CDR3 sequences, around 20% seen once. The sample comprised blood. Receptor source: a man younger than 35 with Graves' hyperthyroidism.

This clonotype was observed many times. The chain joins TRBV28 to TRBJ2-2, with 13 nucleotides matching TRBD2. After removal of 6 bases from V and 4 bases from J, the junction contained 11 bases not matched to a gene. The CDR3 covers 18 residues. CDR1 and CDR2 (germline): MDHEN, SYDVKM. CDR3 sequence (DNA): TGTGCCAGCAGGCGGACTAGCGGGGGCCGATCAGGCACCGGGGAGCTGTTTTTT. Protein product: CASRRTSGGRSGTGELFF.

Regarding this clonotype: At one end, the junction sequence differs from germline, possibly due to a read error. V and J are TRBV18 and TRBJ1-1, with D possibly being TRBD1 (5 bases). Per the germline V gene, CDR1 is KGHSH and CDR2 is LQKENI. CDR3 length equals 17 residues. The CDR3 nucleotides are TGTGCCAGCTCCTTAGCCCAAATAGGGGCGACGAACACTGAAGCTGTCTTT. Amino acids: CASSLAQIGATNTEAVF.

This clonotype was found many times. V is TRBV19 and J is TRBJ2-7; 8 bases agree with TRBD1. Germline V gene sequence: CDR1 LNHDA, CDR2 SQIVND (reference sequence). The trim removed 5 bases at V and 4 bases at J, leaving 13 bases unmatched. The CDR3 is 16 amino acids. CDR3 in amino acids: CASSPAPGQDLYEQYF. The CDR3 nucleotides are TGTGCCAGTAGTCCAGCGCCGGGACAGGACCTTTACGAGCAGTACTTC.

Here the CDR3 reads CASRPGQGELFF. In DNA form, the CDR3 reads TGTGCCAGCAGACCTGGACAGGGAGAGCTGTTTTTT. This chain joins TRBV12-3 or TRBV12-4 and TRBJ2-2, with 8 positions matching TRBD1. The CDR3 runs to 12 residues. V gave up 6 bases and J gave up 11 bases; unmatched junction bases: 5.

In its sample, this clonotype was seen many times. The gene calls are TRBV4-1 and TRBJ2-7, with a possible D match to TRBD2 (6 bases). Looked up from germline, CDR1 is MGHRA and CDR2 is YSYEKL. Between the trimmed V and J ends, which lost 3 bases and 2 bases, there was a span of 8 bases. The CDR3 loop spans 13 amino acids. Here the CDR3 reads CASSQGGTYEQYF. The CDR3 coding sequence is TGCGCCAGCAGCCAGGGAGGAACCTACGAGCAGTACTTC.